The rows below give T cell receptor beta chains drawn from one sample of a study of shared clonotypes between healthy human individuals. Using immunoSEQ multiplex PCR, the repertoire was profiled, and TCRdb retains in-frame clones only, with some absent. Among 2.3 million or so clones listed, 85% to 95% were seen once. The sample comprised naive CD4+ T cells from PBMCs. The receptor set was obtained from a man between 18 and 35 years old in good health. Some clones in this sample may be carry-over from other donors' samples. The CDR3 runs from the conserved cysteine through the conserved F or W. The order of the fields is J gene, clone size, D gene, V gene, CDR3 protein, CDR3 DNA. The D gene is left open where the match is weak. Rows may omit the clone size; those that give it use once, few, many or a size class.

TRBJ2-6,-,-,TRBV5-4,CASRMGSGANVLTF,TGTGCCAGCCGTATGGGCTCTGGGGCCAACGTCCTGACTTTC
TRBJ2-1,-,TRBD2,TRBV7-2,CASSRGGNREWNEQFF,TGTGCCAGCAGCCGGGGGGGGAACAGGGAGTGGAATGAGCAGTTCTTC
TRBJ2-7,-,-,TRBV1,CTSSRENRDGDSYEQYF,TGCACCAGCAGCCGAGAGAATAGGGACGGGGATTCCTACGAGCAGTACTTC
TRBJ2-5,once,TRBD2,TRBV28,CASSPGGPGETQYF,TGTGCCAGCAGTCCGGGAGGGCCAGGGGAGACCCAGTACTTC
TRBJ1-4,-,-,TRBV30,CAWTREDSRNEKLFF,TGTGCCTGGACTAGAGAGGACAGCCGGAATGAAAAACTGTTTTTT
TRBJ1-2,-,-,TRBV5-1,CASSTAGTSNYGYTF,TGCGCCAGCAGCACCGCAGGGACATCTAACTATGGCTACACCTTC
TRBJ2-7,-,-,TRBV29-1,CSAGRGLSSYEQYF,TGCAGCGCCGGGCGAGGGTTGAGCTCCTACGAGCAGTACTTC
TRBJ2-5,-,TRBD2,TRBV30,CAWSVGSGRRETQYF,TGTGCCTGGAGTGTTGGTAGCGGGAGGCGAGAGACCCAGTACTTC
TRBJ1-2,-,-,TRBV2,CASNIEGVALSTF,TGTGCCAGCAACATCGAAGGGGTCGCGCTTAGCACCTTC
TRBJ2-1,-,-,TRBV9,CASSVLDEQFF,TGTGCCAGCAGCGTACTTGATGAGCAGTTCTTC
TRBJ2-1,-,-,TRBV5-1,CASSLRPHNEQFF,TGCGCCAGCAGCCTCCGGCCCCACAATGAGCAGTTCTTC
TRBJ2-7,-,-,TRBV7-2,CASSLNSGSYEQYF,TGTGCCAGCAGCTTAAATTCAGGAAGCTACGAGCAGTACTTC
TRBJ2-1,-,TRBD2,TRBV5-5,CASSPGTSASRHEQFF,TGTGCCAGCAGCCCCGGGACTAGCGCCTCCCGCCATGAGCAGTTCTTC
TRBJ2-7,-,-,TRBV5-1,CASSLEAYEQYF,TGCGCCAGCAGCTTGGAAGCCTACGAGCAGTACTTC
TRBJ2-7,-,-,TRBV20-1,CSAGYYEQYF,TGCAGTGCTGGGTACTACGAGCAGTACTTC
TRBJ2-5,-,-,TRBV5-1,CASSPLRRETQYF,TGCGCCAGCAGTCCTCTACGCCGGGAGACCCAGTACTTC
TRBJ1-3,-,-,TRBV30,CACSSSRDTRSGNTIYF,TGTGCCTGCTCCTCCAGCCGGGACACACGCTCTGGAAACACCATATATTTT
TRBJ1-1,-,-,TRBV29-1,CSVVGLGTEAFF,TGCAGCGTTGTCGGTTTGGGCACTGAAGCTTTCTTT
TRBJ2-7,-,-,TRBV5-1,CASSTTPLEQGSYEQYF,TGCGCCAGCAGCACTACCCCGCTGGAGCAGGGGTCCTACGAGCAGTACTTC
TRBJ2-3,once,TRBD1,TRBV7-2,CASSLRQGGTDTQYF,TGTGCCAGCAGCCTCAGACAGGGGGGCACAGATACGCAGTATTTT
TRBJ2-6,-,-,TRBV28,CASSLAGEPGANVLTF,TGTGCCAGCAGTTTAGCCGGGGAGCCTGGGGCCAACGTCCTGACTTTC
TRBJ1-3,-,-,TRBV30,CAWSPDIIDTIYF,TGTGCCTGGTCCCCCGACATAATTGACACCATATATTTT